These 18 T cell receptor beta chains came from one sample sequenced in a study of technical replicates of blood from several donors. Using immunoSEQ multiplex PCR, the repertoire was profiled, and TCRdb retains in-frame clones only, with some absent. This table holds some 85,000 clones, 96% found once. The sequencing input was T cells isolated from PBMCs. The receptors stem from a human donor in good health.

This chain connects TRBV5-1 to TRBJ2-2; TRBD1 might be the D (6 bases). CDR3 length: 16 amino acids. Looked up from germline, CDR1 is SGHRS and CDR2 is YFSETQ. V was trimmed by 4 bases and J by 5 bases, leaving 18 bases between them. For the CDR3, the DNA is TGCGCCAGCAGCCAACCACTGGGGGCTGGTACCGGGGAGCTGTTTTTT. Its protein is CASSQPLGAGTGELFF. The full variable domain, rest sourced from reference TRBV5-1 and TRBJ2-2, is KAGVTQTPRYLIKTRGQQVTLSCSPISGHRSVSWYQQTPGQGLQFLFEYFSETQRNKGNFPGRFSGRQFSNSRSEMNVSTLELGDSALYLCASSQPLGAGTGELFFGEGSRLTVL.

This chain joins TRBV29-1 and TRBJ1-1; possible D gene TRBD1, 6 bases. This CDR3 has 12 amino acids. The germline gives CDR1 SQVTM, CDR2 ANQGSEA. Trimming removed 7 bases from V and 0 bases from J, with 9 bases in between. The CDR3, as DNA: TGCAGCGGGGGACACATGAACACTGAAGCTTTCTTT. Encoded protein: CSGGHMNTEAFF.

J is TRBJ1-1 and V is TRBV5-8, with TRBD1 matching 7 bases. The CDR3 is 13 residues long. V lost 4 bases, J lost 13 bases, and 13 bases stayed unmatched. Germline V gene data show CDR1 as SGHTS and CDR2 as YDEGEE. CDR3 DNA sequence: TGTGCCAGCAGCGCGTATCGGGGACAGTTGGATTTCTTT. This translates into CASSAYRGQLDFF.

The CDR3 DNA is TGCGCCAGCAGCTTGAGGGCAGGGGGCGGGAATGAGCAGTTCTTC. The encoded protein is CASSLRAGGGNEQFF. The chain recombines TRBV5-1 with TRBJ2-1; TRBD1 matches 8 bases. The CDR3 has 15 amino acids. V dropped 1 base and J dropped 7; count of bases not matched to a gene: 7. CDR1 is SGHRS and CDR2 is YFSETQ in the germline V gene.

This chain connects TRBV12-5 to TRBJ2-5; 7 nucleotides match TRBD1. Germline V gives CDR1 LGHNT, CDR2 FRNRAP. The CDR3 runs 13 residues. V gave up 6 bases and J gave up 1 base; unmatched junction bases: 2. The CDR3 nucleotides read TGTGCTAGTGGGCCAGGGGGCCAAGAGACCCAGTACTTC. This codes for CASGPGGQETQYF.

The CDR3 DNA reads as TGTGCCAGCAGCCAACCTAGACAGGGTAACTATGGCTACACCTTC. Amino acid sequence: CASSQPRQGNYGYTF. The J gene is TRBJ1-2, the V gene TRBV4-2; 7 bases agree with TRBD1. V trimming: 2 bases; J trimming: 1 base; junction bases outside the gene matches: 4. The CDR3 length is 15 residues. The germline CDR1 and CDR2 sequences are LGHNA and YNFKEQ.

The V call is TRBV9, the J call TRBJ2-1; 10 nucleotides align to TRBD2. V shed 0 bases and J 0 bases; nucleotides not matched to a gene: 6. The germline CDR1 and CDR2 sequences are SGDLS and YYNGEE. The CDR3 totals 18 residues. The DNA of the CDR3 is TGTGCCAGCAGCGTAGCTCGTTCTAGCGGGGGCTCCTACAATGAGCAGTTCTTC. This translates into CASSVARSSGGSYNEQFF.

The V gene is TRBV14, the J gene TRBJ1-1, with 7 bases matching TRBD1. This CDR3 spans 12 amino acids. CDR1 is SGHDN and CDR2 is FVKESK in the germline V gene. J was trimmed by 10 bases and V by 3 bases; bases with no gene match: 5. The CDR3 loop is CASSQRTGGAFF. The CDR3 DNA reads TGTGCCAGCAGCCAGAGGACAGGCGGAGCTTTCTTT.

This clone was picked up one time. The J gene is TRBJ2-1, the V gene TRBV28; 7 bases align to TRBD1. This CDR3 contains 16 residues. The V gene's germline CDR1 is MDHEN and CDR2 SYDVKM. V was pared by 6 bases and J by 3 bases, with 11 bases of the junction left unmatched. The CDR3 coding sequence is TGTGCCAGCAGCCCGCGTATGGACAGGTACTACAATGAGCAGTTCTTC. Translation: CASSPRMDRYYNEQFF.

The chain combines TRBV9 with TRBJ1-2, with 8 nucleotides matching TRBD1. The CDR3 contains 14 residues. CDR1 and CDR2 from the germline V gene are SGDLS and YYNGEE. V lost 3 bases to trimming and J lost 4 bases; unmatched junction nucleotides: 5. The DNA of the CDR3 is TGTGCCAGCAGCGCCGTACAGGGGGGCTATGGCTACACCTTC. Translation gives CASSAVQGGYGYTF.

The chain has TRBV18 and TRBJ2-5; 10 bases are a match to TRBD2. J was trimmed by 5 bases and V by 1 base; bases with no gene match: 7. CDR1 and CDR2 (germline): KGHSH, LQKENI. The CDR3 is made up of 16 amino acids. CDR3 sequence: CASSPLATSGIETQYF. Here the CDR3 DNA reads TGTGCCAGCTCACCACTTGCAACTAGCGGGATCGAGACCCAGTACTTC.

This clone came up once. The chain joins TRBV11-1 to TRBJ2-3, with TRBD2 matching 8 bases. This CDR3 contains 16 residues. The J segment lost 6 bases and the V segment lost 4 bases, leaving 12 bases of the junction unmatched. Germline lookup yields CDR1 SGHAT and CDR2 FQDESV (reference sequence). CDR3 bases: TGTGCCAGCAGCTATCCGGGACTAGAAATAATGGATACGCAGTATTTT. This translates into CASSYPGLEIMDTQYF.

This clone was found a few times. The CDR3 bases are TGCGCCAGCAGTGAACAGGGGGCTTACAATGAGCAGTTCTTC. It translates to CASSEQGAYNEQFF. This rearrangement joins TRBV10-2 to TRBJ2-1; 9 nucleotides agree with TRBD1. Trimming at V came to 3 bases and at J to 4 bases, leaving 1 base not matched to a gene. This CDR3 has 14 residues. The germline CDR1 and CDR2 sequences are WSHSY and SAAADI.

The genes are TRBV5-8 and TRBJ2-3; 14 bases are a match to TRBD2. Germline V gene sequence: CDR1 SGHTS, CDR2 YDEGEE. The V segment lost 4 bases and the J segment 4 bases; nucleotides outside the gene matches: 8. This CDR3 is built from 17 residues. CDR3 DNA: TGTGCCAGCAGCAAGGGACTAGCGGGAGTACTATCAGATACGCAGTATTTT. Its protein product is CASSKGLAGVLSDTQYF. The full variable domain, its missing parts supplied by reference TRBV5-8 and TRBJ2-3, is EAGVTQSPTHLIKTRGQQATLRCSPISGHTSVYWYQQALGLGLQFLLWYDEGEERNRGNFPPRFSGRQFPNYSSELNVNALELEDSALYLCASSKGLAGVLSDTQYFGPGTRLTVL.

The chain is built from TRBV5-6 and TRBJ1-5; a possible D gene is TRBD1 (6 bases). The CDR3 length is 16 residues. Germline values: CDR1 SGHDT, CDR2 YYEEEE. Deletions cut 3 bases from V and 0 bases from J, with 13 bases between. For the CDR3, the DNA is TGTGCCAGCAGCTCGCCAGGGGTACCTAGCAATCAGCCCCAGCATTTT. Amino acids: CASSSPGVPSNQPQHF. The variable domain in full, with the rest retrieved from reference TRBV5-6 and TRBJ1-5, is DAGVTQSPTHLIKTRGQQVTLRCSPKSGHDTVSWYQQALGQGPQFIFQYYEEEERQRGNFPDRFSGHQFPNYSSELNVNALLLGDSALYLCASSSPGVPSNQPQHFGDGTRLSIL.

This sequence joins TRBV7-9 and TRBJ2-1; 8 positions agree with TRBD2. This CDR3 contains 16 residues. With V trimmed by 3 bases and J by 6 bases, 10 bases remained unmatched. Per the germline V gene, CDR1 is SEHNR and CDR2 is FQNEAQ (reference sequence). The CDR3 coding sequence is TGTGCCAGCAGCTTGGAAGCGGGAGTTTGGGGCAATGAGCAGTTCTTC. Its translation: CASSLEAGVWGNEQFF. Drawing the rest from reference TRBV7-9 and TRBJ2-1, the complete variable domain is DTGVSQNPRHKITKRGQNVTFRCDPISEHNRLYWYRQTLGQGPEFLTYFQNEAQLEKSRLLSDRFSAERPKGSFSTLEIQRTEQGDSAMYLCASSLEAGVWGNEQFFGPGTRLTVL.

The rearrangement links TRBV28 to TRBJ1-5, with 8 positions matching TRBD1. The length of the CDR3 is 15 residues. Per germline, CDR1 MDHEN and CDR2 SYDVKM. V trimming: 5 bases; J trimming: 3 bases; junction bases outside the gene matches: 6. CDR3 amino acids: CASSGTGIFNQPQHF. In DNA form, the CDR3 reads TGTGCCAGCAGTGGGACAGGAATCTTCAATCAGCCCCAGCATTTT. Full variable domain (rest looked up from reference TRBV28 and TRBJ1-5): DVKVTQSSRYLVKRTGEKVFLECVQDMDHENMFWYRQDPGLGLRLIYFSYDVKMKEKGDIPEGYSVSREKKERFSLILESASTNQTSMYLCASSGTGIFNQPQHFGDGTRLSIL.

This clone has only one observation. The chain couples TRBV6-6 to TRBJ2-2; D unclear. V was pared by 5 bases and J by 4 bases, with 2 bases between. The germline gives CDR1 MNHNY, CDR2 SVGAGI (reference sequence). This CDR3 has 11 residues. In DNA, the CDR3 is TGTGCCAGCAGTCTCACCGGGGAGCTGTTTTTT. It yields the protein CASSLTGELFF.